These T cell receptor beta chains were read from a single sample in a study of blood T cells in healthy people across ages. A single record per CDR3 protein comes from TCRdb applying MiXCR to the 5' RACE reads. The sample has fewer than 2,000,000 distinct CDR3 sequences, approximately 40% seen once. The sample was blood. The receptor source for this set is a human donor in good health. CDR3s include the opening cysteine and the closing phenylalanine or tryptophan. Each record gives: V gene, CDR3 length, J gene, D gene, clone size, CDR3 protein, CDR3 DNA. A D gene is named only where the DNA matches it firmly. Only some rows state a clone size, as once, few, many or a class for expanded clones.

TRBV4-2	14	TRBJ2-1	-	-	CASSQAQGRDEQFF	TGTGCCAGCAGCCAAGCGCAGGGGAGGGATGAGCAGTTCTTC
TRBV19	13	TRBJ2-3	-	once	CASSIVITDTQYF	TGTGCCAGTAGTATAGTGATCACAGATACGCAGTATTTT
TRBV23-1	12	TRBJ1-2	-	-	CAGSGQYYGYTF	TGCGCCGGCAGCGGACAGTACTATGGCTACACCTTC
TRBV7-3	14	TRBJ2-3	-	-	CASSLKLATDTQYF	TGTGCCAGCAGCTTAAAATTAGCAACAGATACGCAGTATTTT
TRBV7-2	17	TRBJ2-7	TRBD2	-	CASSLTASGGGWYEQYF	TGTGCCAGCAGCTTAACGGCTAGCGGGGGGGGATGGTACGAGCAGTACTTC
TRBV2	14	TRBJ1-2	-	-	CASTDPESNYGYTF	TGTGCCAGCACCGACCCGGAGTCCAACTATGGCTACACCTTC
TRBV5-1	19	TRBJ2-1	TRBD2	few	CASSLASPTSGGAYNEQFF	TGCGCCAGCAGCTTGGCCTCCCCAACTAGCGGGGGGGCATACAATGAGCAGTTCTTC
TRBV12-3/TRBV12-4	13	TRBJ2-5	-	-	CASSSTNEETQYF	TGTGCCAGCAGTTCGACTAACGAAGAGACCCAGTACTTC
TRBV11-2	16	TRBJ2-7	TRBD2	-	CASSFSGGASPYEQYF	TGTGCCAGCAGCTTTAGCGGGGGGGCGTCTCCCTACGAGCAGTACTTC
TRBV29-1	11	TRBJ2-1	TRBD1	few	CSVNRGNEQFF	TGCAGCGTTAACAGGGGCAATGAGCAGTTCTTC
TRBV20-1	13	TRBJ2-5	TRBD1	-	CSARQGAGETQYF	TGCAGTGCTAGACAGGGGGCAGGGGAGACCCAGTACTTC
TRBV7-8	16	TRBJ2-5	-	few	CASSFFRGRTQETQYF	TGTGCCAGCAGCTTCTTTCGGGGGAGGACCCAAGAGACCCAGTACTTC
TRBV6-2/TRBV6-3	12	TRBJ1-6	-	-	CASSYDSGGLHF	TGTGCCAGCAGTTACGATTCGGGCGGCCTCCACTTT
TRBV27	13	TRBJ1-4	TRBD1	-	CASHGQDNEKLFF	TGTGCCAGCCACGGACAGGATAATGAAAAACTGTTTTTT
TRBV7-2	15	TRBJ2-1	-	-	CASSLSAGAHNEQFF	TGTGCCAGCAGCTTATCGGCAGGGGCCCACAATGAGCAGTTCTTC
TRBV28	12	TRBJ2-5	-	many	CASSSQGETQYF	TGTGCCAGCAGCTCCCAGGGGGAGACCCAGTACTTC
TRBV6-2/TRBV6-3	15	TRBJ2-6	TRBD1	-	CAGSWDSPGANVLTF	TGTGCCGGCAGTTGGGACAGCCCTGGGGCCAACGTCCTGACTTTC
TRBV29-1	15	TRBJ2-5	TRBD1	few	CSVGPTTGPWETQYF	TGCAGCGTTGGCCCTACGACAGGGCCTTGGGAGACCCAGTACTTC
TRBV4-3	19	TRBJ2-6	TRBD1	-	CASSQNRPGQQAGANVLTF	TGCGCCAGCAGCCAAAATCGACCGGGACAGCAAGCTGGGGCCAACGTCCTGACTTTC
TRBV2	15	TRBJ2-1	TRBD2	-	CASSSIAGDNKEQFF	TGTGCCAGCAGTTCGATAGCGGGGGATAACAAGGAGCAGTTCTTC
TRBV12-3/TRBV12-4	14	TRBJ2-4	TRBD2	few	CASRIAGSGDEQYF	TGTGCCAGCAGAATAGCGGGGTCGGGCGATGAGCAGTACTTC
TRBV10-3	14	TRBJ2-7	-	-	CAILRRDSPGEQYF	TGTGCCATCCTCCGGCGGGACAGCCCAGGAGAGCAGTACTTC
TRBV4-2	13	TRBJ1-2	-	many	CASSQVSGDGYTF	TGTGCCAGCAGCCAAGTTTCGGGCGATGGCTACACCTTC
TRBV6-1	14	TRBJ1-2	-	few	CVSSEWTGSYGYTF	TGTGTCAGCAGTGAATGGACGGGGTCCTATGGCTACACCTTC
TRBV7-2	17	TRBJ2-7	TRBD1	-	CASSYQPGGRVPYEQYF	TGTGCCAGCAGCTACCAGCCAGGGGGTAGGGTCCCGTACGAGCAGTACTTC
TRBV10-3	16	TRBJ2-6	-	few	CAISESGDSRANVLTF	TGTGCCATCAGTGAGTCCGGGGACTCTAGGGCCAACGTCCTGACTTTC
TRBV12-3/TRBV12-4	13	TRBJ2-5	-	few	CASSFGSSRTQYF	TGTGCCAGCAGTTTTGGATCTTCGAGGACCCAGTACTTC
TRBV5-1	15	TRBJ1-1	TRBD1	-	CASSSRGQLNTEAFF	TGCGCCAGCAGCTCGCGGGGACAGCTGAACACTGAAGCTTTCTTT
TRBV25-1	14	TRBJ1-2	-	once	CASSEFGEAYGYTF	TGTGCCAGCAGTGAATTTGGGGAGGCCTATGGCTACACCTTC
TRBV4-2	15	TRBJ2-4	TRBD2	-	CASSDRGSGVYEQYF	TGTGCCAGCAGCGACCGTGGTAGCGGGGTGTATGAGCAGTACTTC
TRBV14	15	TRBJ2-7	-	few	CASSSMPALSYEQYF	TGTGCCAGCAGCTCCATGCCTGCTCTTTCCTACGAGCAGTACTTC
TRBV7-2	15	TRBJ1-4	TRBD1	many	CASSLVGQNNEKLFF	TGTGCCAGCAGCTTAGTGGGACAGAATAATGAAAAACTGTTTTTT
TRBV9	15	TRBJ1-2	TRBD1	few	CASSARQGGNYGYTF	TGTGCCAGCAGCGCCCGACAGGGGGGAAACTATGGCTACACCTTC
TRBV7-2	14	TRBJ1-2	-	-	CASSFGTLHSGYTF	TGTGCCAGCAGCTTCGGGACATTACACTCCGGCTACACCTTC
TRBV5-1	15	TRBJ2-5	-	-	CASSLATGSGETQYF	TGCGCCAGCAGCTTGGCCACCGGATCGGGGGAGACCCAGTACTTC
TRBV29-1	14	TRBJ1-5	TRBD1	few	CSVSGGRGREPQHF	TGCAGCGTCTCGGGAGGTAGGGGGCGGGAGCCCCAGCATTTT
TRBV5-1	15	TRBJ2-5	TRBD1	-	CASSSGQGAFHEQYF	TGCGCCAGCAGCTCGGGACAGGGGGCTTTCCATGAGCAGTACTTC
TRBV18	17	TRBJ2-3	-	-	CASSPRLEAASTDTQYF	TGTGCCAGCTCACCACGGTTAGAAGCGGCAAGCACAGATACGCAGTATTTT
TRBV5-1	15	TRBJ1-5	TRBD1	few	CASSSGTGGVQPQHF	TGCGCCAGCAGCTCCGGGACAGGGGGCGTCCAGCCCCAGCATTTT
TRBV9	15	TRBJ1-1	-	-	CASSVSSALNTEAFF	TGTGCCAGCAGCGTATCCTCTGCCTTAAACACTGAAGCTTTCTTT
TRBV29-1	13	TRBJ1-2	-	-	CSVDVQGLEGYTF	TGCAGCGTAGACGTACAGGGTCTCGAGGGCTACACCTTC
TRBV29-1	12	TRBJ2-7	-	few	CSVIQGVYEQYF	TGCAGCGTTATACAGGGAGTCTACGAGCAGTACTTC
TRBV7-8	14	TRBJ1-1	-	-	CASSLGAGTAEAFF	TGTGCCAGCAGCTTGGGGGCAGGGACGGCTGAAGCTTTCTTT
TRBV20-1	11	TRBJ2-3	-	-	CSARMGDTQYF	TGCAGTGCTAGAATGGGAGATACGCAGTATTTT
TRBV20-1	15	TRBJ2-3	TRBD2	-	CSASLAGDTTDTQYF	TGCAGTGCGTCGCTAGCGGGGGACACCACAGATACGCAGTATTTT
TRBV6-2/TRBV6-3	14	TRBJ1-5	-	-	CASSYGHSNQPQHF	TGTGCCAGCAGTTACGGACATAGCAATCAGCCCCAGCATTTT
TRBV6-2/TRBV6-3	15	TRBJ2-7	-	once	CASSKPKLEPRGEYF	TGTGCCAGCAGTAAACCTAAACTAGAACCCAGGGGAGAGTACTTC
TRBV4-2	18	TRBJ2-2	TRBD2	few	CASSQDPAGGGPSGELFF	TGTGCCAGCAGCCAAGATCCGGCCGGGGGGGGGCCATCCGGGGAGCTGTTTTTT
TRBV7-9	15	TRBJ1-4	-	-	CASSSRDTFSEKLFF	TGTGCCAGCAGCAGCCGGGACACCTTCTCAGAAAAACTGTTTTTT
TRBV30	13	TRBJ1-3	-	-	CAWSRGAGNTIYF	TGTGCCTGGAGTCGTGGGGCTGGAAACACCATATATTTT